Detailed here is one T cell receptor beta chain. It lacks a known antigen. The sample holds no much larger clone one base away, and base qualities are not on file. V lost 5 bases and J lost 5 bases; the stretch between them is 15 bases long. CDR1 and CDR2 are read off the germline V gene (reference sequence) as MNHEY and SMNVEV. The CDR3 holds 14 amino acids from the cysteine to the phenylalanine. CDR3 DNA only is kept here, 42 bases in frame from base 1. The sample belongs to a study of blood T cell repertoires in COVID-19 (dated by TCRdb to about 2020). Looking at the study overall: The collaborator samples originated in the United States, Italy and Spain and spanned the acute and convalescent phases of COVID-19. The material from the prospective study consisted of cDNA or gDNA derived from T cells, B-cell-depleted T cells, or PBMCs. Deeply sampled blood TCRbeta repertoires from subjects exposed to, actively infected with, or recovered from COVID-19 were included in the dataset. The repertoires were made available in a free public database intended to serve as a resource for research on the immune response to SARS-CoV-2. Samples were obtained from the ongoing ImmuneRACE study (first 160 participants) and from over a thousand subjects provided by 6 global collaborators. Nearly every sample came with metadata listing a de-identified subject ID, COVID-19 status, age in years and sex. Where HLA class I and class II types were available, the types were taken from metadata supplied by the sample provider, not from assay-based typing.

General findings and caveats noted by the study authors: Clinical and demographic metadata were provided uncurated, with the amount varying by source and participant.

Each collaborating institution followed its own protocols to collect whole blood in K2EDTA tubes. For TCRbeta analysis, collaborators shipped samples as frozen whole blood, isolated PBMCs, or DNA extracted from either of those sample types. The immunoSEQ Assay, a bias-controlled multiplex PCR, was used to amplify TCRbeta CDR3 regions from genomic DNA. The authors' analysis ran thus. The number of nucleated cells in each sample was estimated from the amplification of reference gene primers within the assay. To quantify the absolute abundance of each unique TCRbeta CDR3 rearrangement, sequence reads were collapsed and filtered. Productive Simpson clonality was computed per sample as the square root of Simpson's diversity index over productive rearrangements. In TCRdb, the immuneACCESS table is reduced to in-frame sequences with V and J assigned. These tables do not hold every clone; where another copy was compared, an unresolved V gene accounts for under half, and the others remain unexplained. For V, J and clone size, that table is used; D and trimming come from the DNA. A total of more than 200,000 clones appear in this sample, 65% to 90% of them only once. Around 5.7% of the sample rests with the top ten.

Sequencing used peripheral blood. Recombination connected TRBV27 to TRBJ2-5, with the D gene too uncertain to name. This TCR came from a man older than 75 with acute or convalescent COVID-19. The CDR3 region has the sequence CASSPYSRSETQYF. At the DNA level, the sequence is TGTGCCAGCAGTCCGTACAGTAGAAGCGAGACCCAGTACTTC.